Shown below are 29 T cell receptor beta chains from a single sample sequenced in a study of radiotherapy plus CTLA-4 blockade in lung cancer. Using immunoSEQ multiplex PCR, the repertoire was profiled, and TCRdb retains in-frame clones only, with some absent. The sample lists 70,000 to 90,000 clones; about 78% were seen once. This specimen was peripheral blood, taken from a patient treated with radiotherapy plus ipilimumab. Source of these receptors: a human donor with non-small cell lung cancer whose response to radiotherapy plus ipilimumab could not be evaluated. Some clones in this sample may be carry-over from other donors' samples.

The chain links TRBV7-9 to TRBJ1-2; D is unclear. Germline CDR1 reads SEHNR; CDR2 reads FQNEAQ (reference sequence). With 2 bases removed from V and 3 bases from J, the gap between germline ends came to 7 bases. The CDR3 contains 13 residues. The CDR3, as DNA: TGTGCCAGCAGCTTATCAGGTTACTATGGCTACACCTTC. It codes for CASSLSGYYGYTF.

V gene TRBV5-1 combines with J gene TRBJ1-1, with D perhaps matching TRBD1 (5 bases). This CDR3 spans 15 amino acids. V lost 5 bases and J lost 2, with 16 bases in between. Per germline, CDR1 SGHRS and CDR2 YFSETQ. The CDR3 sequence: CASRGGHRINTEAFF. CDR3 in DNA: TGCGCCAGCAGGGGGGGTCACCGAATAAACACTGAAGCTTTCTTT.

V and J are TRBV28 and TRBJ2-5; D not resolved. The J call is in doubt because the DNA end fits TRBJ2-7 better. This CDR3 has 14 residues. CDR1 is MDHEN, CDR2 SYDVKM, per germline. CDR3 bases: TGTGCCAGCAGTTTGAACAGCTTCTCCTACGAGCAGTACTTC. Translating gives CASSLNSFSYEQYF.

The chain carries TRBV19 and TRBJ1-5, with TRBD1 identical over 10 bases. The CDR3 loop spans 15 amino acids. Germline V CDR1 and CDR2: LNHDA, SQIVND (reference sequence). V lost 4 bases to trimming and J lost 7 bases; unmatched junction nucleotides: 7. The CDR3 DNA is TGTGCCAGTAGTAGGACCGGGACAGGGGAACAGCCCCAGCATTTT. Translating it yields CASSRTGTGEQPQHF.

The rearrangement links TRBV6-5 to TRBJ2-7; 9 bases align to TRBD1. This CDR3 comprises 15 residues. Trimming cost V 6 bases and J 1 base; bases outside gene matches: 7. Germline V gives CDR1 MNHEY, CDR2 SVGAGI. The CDR3 DNA is TGTGCCAGCAGCCGAGGGACAGGGTTTTCCTACGAGCAGTACTTC. Its translation: CASSRGTGFSYEQYF.

The chain recombines TRBV7-2 with TRBJ2-1, with 8 bases identical to TRBD1. Trimming at V came to 3 bases and at J to 8 bases, leaving 9 bases not matched to a gene. Germline values: CDR1 SGHTA, CDR2 FQGNSA. The CDR3 totals 15 residues. CDR3 sequence reads: CASSFLGQGFDEQFF. DNA of the CDR3: TGTGCCAGCAGCTTCCTTGGACAGGGTTTCGATGAGCAGTTCTTC. Based on the CDR3 plus reference TRBV7-2 and TRBJ2-1, the full variable domain is GAGVSQSPSNKVTEKGKDVELRCDPISGHTALYWYRQSLGQGLEFLIYFQGNSAPDKSGLPSDRFSAERTGGSVSTLTIQRTQQEDSAVYLCASSFLGQGFDEQFFGPGTRLTVL.

V and J are TRBV14 and TRBJ2-4, with D possibly matching TRBD2 (5 bases). The CDR3 is 13 amino acids. V was trimmed by 3 bases and J by 9 bases, leaving 12 bases between them. Looked up from germline, CDR1 is SGHDN and CDR2 is FVKESK. The CDR3 DNA is TGTGCCAGCAGCCATGTCCCGGGGAGCATTCAGTACTTC. Translating it yields CASSHVPGSIQYF.

The chain carries TRBV28 and TRBJ1-3; D uncertain. The CDR3 is made up of 14 amino acids. Germline loops: CDR1 MDHEN, CDR2 SYDVKM. Trimming stripped 7 bases from V and 0 bases from J, with 10 bases between. CDR3 nucleotides: TGTGCCAGCAACAGACACTCCTCTGGAAACACCATATATTTT. It specifies CASNRHSSGNTIYF.

The chain links TRBV6-1 to TRBJ2-1, with 7 bases fitting TRBD1. Germline V gene data show CDR1 as MNHNS and CDR2 as SASEGT. The CDR3 spans 15 residues. V dropped 6 bases and J dropped 6; count of bases not matched to a gene: 11. The CDR3 spells CASRGTGTAANEQFF. DNA for the CDR3: TGTGCCAGCAGGGGAACCGGGACAGCTGCCAATGAGCAGTTCTTC.

This sequence joins TRBV6-1 and TRBJ2-5; D remains unclear. TRBJ2-7 explains the end of the DNA better; the J call may be wrong. CDR3 length equals 16 residues. Germline V gene lookup returns CDR1 MNHNS and CDR2 SASEGT. CDR3 DNA sequence: TGTGCCAGCAGTGAAAGCGAGACGGCCATAAAATACGAGCAGTACTTC. It yields the protein CASSESETAIKYEQYF.

The chain uses TRBV5-8 and TRBJ1-6; D is uncertain. This CDR3 is built from 14 residues. Trimming shortened V by 0 bases and J by 10 bases, and 11 bases separated the two germline ends. Germline values: CDR1 SGHTS, CDR2 YDEGEE. The CDR3 DNA is TGTGCCAGCAGCTTGGGCGGCGGCCCCTCACCCCTCCACTTT. Translating it yields CASSLGGGPSPLHF.

The rearrangement links TRBV19 to TRBJ2-7, with D maybe TRBD1 (6 bases). The CDR3 has 14 residues. Germline CDR1 LNHDA, CDR2 SQIVND (reference sequence). Deletions cut 8 bases from V and 0 bases from J, with 14 bases between. This chain's CDR3 is CASSPATGSYEQYF. CDR3 DNA sequence: TGTGCCAGTTCTCCGGCGACAGGCTCCTACGAGCAGTACTTC.

Only a few counts were recorded for this clone. The J gene is TRBJ2-3, the V gene TRBV2, with a tentative D call TRBD2 (6 bases). V dropped 6 bases and J dropped 2 bases, with 12 bases sitting between them. CDR3 size: 14 residues. CDR1 and CDR2 (germline): SNHLY, FYNNEI. The chain's CDR3 is CASRVTSSTDTQYF. DNA of the CDR3: TGTGCCAGCAGGGTAACTAGCTCCACAGATACGCAGTATTTT.

This clone came up a few times. This sequence joins TRBV10-3 and TRBJ1-3; 8 bases agree with TRBD1. CDR1 and CDR2 (germline): ENHRY, SYGVKD. This CDR3 has 16 residues. Unmatched junction bases numbered 11, after V lost 6 bases and J lost 4 bases. CDR3 protein: CAISDGRQGRGNTIYF. CDR3 nucleotides: TGTGCCATCAGCGATGGGAGACAGGGGCGCGGAAACACCATATATTTT.

The chain links TRBV18 to TRBJ1-2; TRBD1 agrees at 8 bases. This CDR3 contains 14 residues. Per the germline V gene, CDR1 is KGHSH and CDR2 is LQKENI. V dropped 3 bases and J dropped 4; count of bases not matched to a gene: 4. The CDR3 loop reads CASSPRDRFYGYTF. The CDR3 DNA reads TGTGCCAGCTCACCCCGGGACAGGTTCTATGGCTACACCTTC.

V usage is TRBV7-3 and J usage is TRBJ2-2; D gene unclear. Deletions cut 8 bases from V and 6 bases from J, with 10 bases between. Looked up from germline, CDR1 is SGHTA and CDR2 is FQGTGA. This CDR3 is 12 amino acids long. CDR3 loop: CASGSTPGELFF. CDR3 nucleotides: TGTGCCAGCGGGTCGACTCCCGGGGAGCTGTTTTTT.

This CDR3 reads CASSLAHQYEQYF. The CDR3 region has the DNA TGTGCCAGCAGCTTAGCCCACCAGTACGAGCAGTACTTC. The V gene is TRBV7-2, the J gene TRBJ2-7, with D unclear. The CDR3 is made up of 13 amino acids. V lost 0 bases and J 4 bases, leaving 7 bases between the germline ends. Germline CDR1 reads SGHTA; CDR2 reads FQGNSA.

The chain employs TRBV6-1 and TRBJ2-1; 9 bases map to TRBD2. V shed 4 bases and J 7 bases; nucleotides not matched to a gene: 5. This CDR3 comprises 14 residues. Per the germline V gene, CDR1 is MNHNS and CDR2 is SASEGT. The DNA for the CDR3 is TGTGCCAGCAGTGGCTGGCGGGGGGGGAATGAGCAGTTCTTC. Translated: CASSGWRGGNEQFF.

The chain carries TRBV29-1 and TRBJ2-7, with D perhaps matching TRBD1 (6 bases). From germline, CDR1 is SQVTM and CDR2 ANQGSEA. Trimming removed 4 bases at V and 0 bases at J, with 16 bases between. The CDR3 contains 15 residues. The CDR3, as DNA: TGCAGCGTTGCTGGACAGTCGATCAGCTCCTACGAGCAGTACTTC. It translates to CSVAGQSISSYEQYF.

V usage is TRBV6-5 and J usage is TRBJ2-1; D remains unclear. The CDR3 loop spans 12 amino acids. The germline V gene encodes CDR1 MNHEY and CDR2 SVGAGI. Trimming took off 5 bases at V and 4 bases at J, with 6 bases between the two ends. CDR3 region: CASSTVYNEQFF. CDR3 in DNA: TGTGCCAGCAGTACTGTATACAATGAGCAGTTCTTC.

The rearrangement joins TRBV28 to TRBJ2-1; 10 bases match TRBD2. V trimming: 7 bases; J trimming: 8 bases; junction bases outside the gene matches: 8. This CDR3 is built from 14 residues. Looked up from germline, CDR1 is MDHEN and CDR2 is SYDVKM. Written as DNA, the CDR3 is TGTGCCAGCAATCAGCGGGGGGGCCGAGATGAGCAGTTCTTC. It specifies CASNQRGGRDEQFF.

V gene TRBV28 combines with J gene TRBJ2-7, with 9 bases aligning to TRBD1. This CDR3 is 15 amino acids long. Germline V gene data show CDR1 as MDHEN and CDR2 as SYDVKM. V lost 5 bases and J lost 4; bases outside the gene matches: 9. The CDR3 DNA sequence: TGTGCCAGCAGTCCCCCAGGACAGGGGATTTACGAGCAGTACTTC. It translates to CASSPPGQGIYEQYF.

This rearrangement joins TRBV5-1 to TRBJ2-3; D possibly corresponds to TRBD1 (6 bases). Trimming left V 0 bases short and J 2 bases short, with 7 bases between. In germline, CDR1 is SGHRS, CDR2 YFSETQ. This CDR3 has 14 residues. CDR3 DNA: TGCGCCAGCAGCTTGGGGACAGTCACAGATACGCAGTATTTT. Its protein product is CASSLGTVTDTQYF. Using reference TRBV5-1 and TRBJ2-3 for the parts outside the CDR3, the full variable domain is KAGVTQTPRYLIKTRGQQVTLSCSPISGHRSVSWYQQTPGQGLQFLFEYFSETQRNKGNFPGRFSGRQFSNSRSEMNVSTLELGDSALYLCASSLGTVTDTQYFGPGTRLTVL.

J is TRBJ2-1 and V is TRBV28; 8 nucleotides align to TRBD2. This CDR3 is built from 16 residues. After removal of 5 bases from V and 0 bases from J, the junction contained 6 bases not matched to a gene. Germline CDR1 MDHEN, CDR2 SYDVKM. The CDR3 reads CASSPIAGSSYNEQFF. The CDR3 DNA follows: TGTGCCAGCAGTCCAATAGCGGGGAGCTCCTACAATGAGCAGTTCTTC.

The chain links TRBV15 to TRBJ1-5, with a tentative D call TRBD1 (5 bases). Per the germline V gene, CDR1 is LNHNV and CDR2 is YYDKDF (reference sequence). V was pared by 4 bases and J by 3 bases, with 16 bases between. The CDR3 loop spans 16 amino acids. CDR3 coding DNA: TGTGCCACCAGCAATCCATTACAGGCCCCCAATCAGCCCCAGCATTTT. Its protein product is CATSNPLQAPNQPQHF.

The chain is built from TRBV10-3 and TRBJ2-1; no firm D call. CDR1 and CDR2 from the germline V gene are ENHRY and SYGVKD. CDR3 length: 13 residues. The ends were cut back, 8 bases at V and 0 bases at J, with 8 bases in the middle. CDR3 coding DNA: TGTGCCATCCTGGAGAGCTCCTACAATGAGCAGTTCTTC. It translates to CAILESSYNEQFF.

V gene TRBV5-1 combines with J gene TRBJ2-1; D perhaps matches TRBD1 (5 bases). The CDR3 has 15 residues. Germline V gene lookup returns CDR1 SGHRS and CDR2 YFSETQ. V lost 0 bases and J 4 bases, leaving 11 bases between the germline ends. The CDR3 coding sequence is TGCGCCAGCAGCTTGGGGGCAGGGCCTTACAATGAGCAGTTCTTC. It specifies CASSLGAGPYNEQFF.

The V call is TRBV6-4, the J call TRBJ2-1; weak D call: TRBD1 (6 bases). The germline gives CDR1 MRHNA, CDR2 SNTAGT. Trimming pared 3 bases from V and 4 bases from J, leaving 7 bases between. The CDR3 extends over 13 amino acids. CDR3 in amino acids: CASSEQGYNEQFF. The CDR3 DNA reads TGTGCCAGCAGTGAACAGGGTTACAATGAGCAGTTCTTC.

This clone appeared a few times. J is TRBJ1-1 and V is TRBV28; 8 bases map to TRBD1. Trimming took 2 bases from V and 6 from J; bases not matched to a gene: 5. This CDR3 is built from 14 residues. The germline V gene has CDR1 MDHEN and CDR2 SYDVKM. CDR3 sequence (DNA): TGTGCCAGCAGTTTAACAGGGGGGGGTTCTGAAGCTTTCTTT. This translates into CASSLTGGGSEAFF.